Presented here are 31 T cell receptor beta chains from one specimen sequenced in a study of Tregs in tolerant kidney transplant recipients. Clones were sequenced by immunoSEQ multiplex PCR, and TCRdb holds only the in-frame ones, with some missing. In total, the table holds under 2,000 clones. CFSE-labeled recipient PBMCs were cultured six to seven days with irradiated graft donor PBMCs, then FACS-sorted. These receptors are not linked to any known antigen. The specimen comprised CD4+ T cells from blood cultured with allogeneic cells, sampled before the transplant. The receptors stem from a human patient who received a combined kidney and bone marrow transplant.

This clone is deemed medium-sized by its frequency. The read terminates 3 residues before the CDR3 end, so the remaining end is supplied by the germline J gene. The rearrangement links TRBV6-2 or TRBV6-3 to TRBJ2-4; 9 bases are a match to TRBD1. J was trimmed by 3 bases and V by 2 bases; bases with no gene match: 5. This CDR3 region has 16 residues. Germline CDR1 reads MNHEY; CDR2 reads SVGEGT. The CDR3 loop reads CASSYDRGSGKNIQYF. The CDR3 DNA, read in part, is TGTGCCAGCAGTTACGACAGGGGGTCGGGCAAAAACATT.

To note about this clone: The read ends 3 residues before the CDR3 terminus; that terminus is restored from the germline J gene. The V call is TRBV29-1, the J call TRBJ1-2, with a weak D call TRBD1 (6 bases). CDR3 length: 12 amino acids. The V gene's germline CDR1 is SQVTM and CDR2 ANQGSEA. CDR3 DNA (partial): TGCAGCAACGAACAGGGAACAGATACC. It codes for CSNEQGTDT. The entire CDR3 sequence reads CSNEQGTDTYTF.

Concerning this clone: The read comes to an end 3 residues before the CDR3 does, leaving the germline J gene to fill in the end. The rearrangement joins TRBV6-2 or TRBV6-3 to TRBJ1-2; tentatively, D is TRBD1 (6 bases). The CDR3 loop spans 14 amino acids. The germline CDR1 and CDR2 sequences are MNHEY and SVGEGT. The chain's CDR3 is CASSYPRGSYDYTF. Incomplete CDR3 DNA: TGTGCCAGCAGTTACCCCAGGGGATCCTACGAC.

On this clone itself: The read is 3 residues too short to cover the CDR3 end, so that end is filled in from the germline J gene. The chain joins TRBV2 to TRBJ1-2; D not resolved. The CDR3 is made up of 14 amino acids. CDR1 and CDR2 from the germline V gene are SNHLY and FYNNEI. The covered CDR3 bases are TGTGCCAGCAACGTAGCGGAAACCTACAATGAC. This codes for CASNVAETYND. The full CDR3 is CASNVAETYNDYTF.

On this clone itself: Read coverage stops 3 residues before the CDR3 terminus; the germline J gene supplies the remainder. The chain recombines TRBV3-1 (or the pseudogene TRBV3-2) with TRBJ1-2; D call uncertain. This CDR3 has 16 residues. Between the trimmed V and J ends, which lost 2 bases and 7 bases, there was a span of 20 bases. Germline V gene lookup returns CDR1 LGHDT and CDR2 YNNKEL (reference sequence). The CDR3 here is CASSQPHRHRRGGYTF. Partial CDR3 DNA: TGTGCCAGCAGCCAACCCCACCGACACCGAAGAGGTGGC.

By frequency, this clone is medium-sized (0.01 to 0.1%). The read falls 3 residues short of the CDR3 end, and the missing part is taken from the germline J gene. The chain employs TRBV18 and TRBJ2-7, with 7 nucleotides matching TRBD2. J gave up 2 bases and V 3 bases, and 1 base lay outside the gene matches. In germline, CDR1 is KGHSH, CDR2 LQKENI. The CDR3 runs to 13 residues. The CDR3 reads CASSPGTTYEQYF. The sequenced CDR3 bases are TGTGCCAGCTCACCCGGGACTACCTACGAG.

This clone is medium-sized by frequency. The sequence runs out 3 residues before the end of the CDR3; the remainder is reconstructed from the germline J gene. The chain has TRBV13 and TRBJ1-2; 11 positions match TRBD1. The CDR3 length is 14 residues. Germline loops: CDR1 PRHDT, CDR2 FYEKMQ (reference sequence). With V trimmed by 10 bases and J by 3 bases, 7 bases remained unmatched. CDR3 loop: CATGDRGNYYGYTF. The DNA read from the CDR3 is TGTGCCACAGGGGACAGGGGGAATTACTATGGC.

On this clone itself: The read halts 3 residues ahead of the CDR3 end, with the missing end drawn from the germline J gene. This sequence joins TRBV28 and TRBJ2-1; possible D gene TRBD2, 6 bases. The CDR3 totals 15 residues. Deletions cut 3 bases from V and 0 bases from J, with 9 bases between. The V gene's germline CDR1 is MDHEN and CDR2 SYDVKM. CDR3 region: CASSLGGSSYNEQFF. Incomplete CDR3 DNA: TGTGCCAGCAGTTTGGGGGGTAGCTCCTACAATGAG. The whole variable domain, remainder taken from reference TRBV28 and TRBJ2-1, is DVKVTQSSRYLVKRTGEKVFLECVQDMDHENMFWYRQDPGLGLRLIYFSYDVKMKEKGDIPEGYSVSREKKERFSLILESASTNQTSMYLCASSLGGSSYNEQFFGPGTRLTVL.

Considering frequency, this clone is medium-sized. The read terminates 3 residues ahead of where the CDR3 ends, so the germline J gene completes it. The chain couples TRBV19 to TRBJ1-5; 8 bases match TRBD1. The CDR3 sequence is 15 residues long. Germline lookup yields CDR1 LNHDA and CDR2 SQIVND (reference sequence). V trimming: 4 bases; J trimming: 4 bases; junction bases outside the gene matches: 6. CDR3 sequence reads: CASSSLRGPNQPQHF. The sequenced CDR3 bases are TGTGCCAGTAGTAGCCTCAGGGGGCCTAATCAGCCC.

In the case of this clone: The missing CDR3 end, 3 residues past where the read stops, is filled in from the germline J gene. The rearrangement links TRBV7-9 to TRBJ1-2; TRBD1 matches 7 bases. Germline V gives CDR1 SEHNR, CDR2 FQNEAQ (reference sequence). This CDR3 has 13 residues. The CDR3 loop reads CASSSRQGDDYTF. The covered CDR3 bases are TGTGCCAGCAGCTCCAGACAGGGCGACGAC.

This clone is medium-sized by frequency. The read comes to an end 3 residues before the CDR3 does, leaving the germline J gene to fill in the end. The rearrangement joins TRBV7-2 to TRBJ1-2; D possibly corresponds to TRBD1 (5 bases). V lost 2 bases and J lost 3, with 7 bases in between. This CDR3 region has 13 residues. CDR1 is SGHTA and CDR2 is FQGNSA in the germline V gene. CDR3 bases read: TGTGCCAGCAGCTTACGGGGGGACTATGGC. Translation gives CASSLRGDYG. The whole CDR3 is CASSLRGDYGYTF.

This clone ranks as medium-sized in terms of frequency. The read finishes 3 residues shy of the CDR3 end, and the germline J gene is used to complete it. The rearrangement links TRBV9 to TRBJ2-4; 10 positions agree with TRBD1. After removal of 4 bases from V and 8 bases from J, the junction contained 6 bases not matched to a gene. Germline CDR1 and CDR2: SGDLS and YYNGEE. The CDR3 length is 14 residues. CDR3 DNA, as far as it was read: TGTGCCAGCAGCCTGAGACAGGGGGCCCACATT. This encodes CASSLRQGAHI. The CDR3, in full, reads CASSLRQGAHIQYF.

This clone is labeled medium-sized (0.01 to 0.1%) based on frequency. The read terminates 3 residues ahead of where the CDR3 ends, so the germline J gene completes it. This chain connects TRBV5-1 to TRBJ1-2; D unresolved. The germline V gene has CDR1 SGHRS and CDR2 YFSETQ. V was cut by 4 bases and J by 0 bases, with 10 bases left in between. This CDR3 contains 14 residues. CDR3 DNA (partial): TGCGCCAGCAGCCTGGGCCAGTCTAACTATGGC. Translating gives CASSLGQSNYG. The whole CDR3 is CASSLGQSNYGYTF.

About this clone itself: The read is 3 residues too short to cover the CDR3 end, so that end is filled in from the germline J gene. The chain recombines TRBV30 with TRBJ2-7, with TRBD1 matching over 7 bases. The CDR3 extends over 13 amino acids. Germline CDR1 and CDR2: GTSNPN and SVGIG (reference sequence). Trimming removed 3 bases from V and 5 bases from J; junction bases left unmatched: 7. The CDR3 loop reads CAWRPKGAHEQYF. The part of the CDR3 DNA that was read is TGTGCCTGGAGGCCCAAGGGGGCCCACGAG.

As concerns this clone: The read falls 3 residues short of the CDR3 end, and the missing part is taken from the germline J gene. The chain carries TRBV19 and TRBJ1-2, with TRBD1 as a possible D gene (6 bases). Germline CDR1 LNHDA, CDR2 SQIVND (reference sequence). The CDR3 length is 16 residues. The V and J ends lost 1 base and 3 bases respectively, with 15 bases between them. CDR3 DNA (partial): TGTGCCAGTAGTATAGTAGGGCAGGGGTCTCACTATGGC. Amino acids: CASSIVGQGSHYG. The entire CDR3 reads CASSIVGQGSHYGYTF.

Turning to this clone: With the read ending 3 residues before the CDR3 end, the germline J gene is used to fill in that end. The chain links TRBV7-8 to TRBJ2-3, with 7 bases matching TRBD2. The CDR3 sequence is 14 residues long. In germline, CDR1 is SGHVS, CDR2 FQNEAQ. CDR3 region: CASSLGSGGETQYF. The CDR3 DNA, read in part, is TGTGCCAGCAGCTTAGGTTCGGGGGGAGAGACG.

In terms of frequency, this clone is medium-sized. CDR3 amino acids: CASSLTLQETQYF. The CDR3 DNA, read in part, is TGCGCCAGCAGCTTGACACTACAAGAGACC. The chain links TRBV5-1 to TRBJ2-5, with unresolved D. The sequence runs out 3 residues before the end of the CDR3; the remainder is reconstructed from the germline J gene. Trimming took 1 base from V and 2 from J, leaving 6 bases between them. In germline, CDR1 is SGHRS, CDR2 YFSETQ. The length of the CDR3 is 13 residues.

By frequency, this clone is large (0.1 to 1%). The read ends 3 residues before the CDR3 terminus; that terminus is restored from the germline J gene. The chain couples TRBV11-2 to TRBJ1-2; 7 nucleotides match TRBD1. Trimming took 4 bases from V and 2 from J; bases not matched to a gene: 1. Germline CDR1 is SGHAT and CDR2 is FQNNGV. CDR3 length equals 13 residues. The CDR3 sequence: CASSSDRNYGYTF. The CDR3 DNA, read in part, is TGTGCCAGCAGCTCGGACAGGAACTATGGC.

This clone is labeled medium-sized (0.01 to 0.1%) based on frequency. The read comes to an end 3 residues before the CDR3 does, leaving the germline J gene to fill in the end. The chain carries TRBV4-2 and TRBJ2-2; TRBD1 matches 11 bases. Germline CDR1 LGHNA, CDR2 YNFKEQ. The CDR3 runs 19 residues. The V and J ends lost 1 base and 3 bases, in that order; junction bases with no gene match: 10. CDR3 DNA (partial): TGTGCCAGCAGCCAAGGACTAACTCCGGGACAGGGGGACACCGGGGAG. Protein product: CASSQGLTPGQGDTGE. The whole CDR3 protein reads CASSQGLTPGQGDTGELFF.

Judged by frequency, this clone is large. The read terminates 3 residues ahead of where the CDR3 ends, so the germline J gene completes it. The gene calls are TRBV5-4 and TRBJ2-3; 10 bases line up with TRBD2. This CDR3 comprises 14 residues. With 9 bases clipped from V and 2 bases from J, the junction kept 6 bases outside the gene matches. Germline V gene sequence: CDR1 SGHNT, CDR2 YYREEE (reference sequence). CDR3 sequence reads: CATGAGGPTDTQYF. The sequenced part of the CDR3 DNA is TGTGCCACCGGAGCGGGGGGGCCCACAGATACG.

To note about this clone: The CDR3 goes on 3 residues after the read ends, and that part is filled in from the germline J gene. The chain uses TRBV2 and TRBJ2-5; 10 nucleotides align to TRBD2. The CDR3 has 15 residues. Germline V gene lookup returns CDR1 SNHLY and CDR2 FYNNEI. The junction had 11 bases not matched to a gene; V was cut back by 8 bases and J by 5 bases. Partial CDR3 DNA: TGTGCCAGCGGGCTAGCGGGGGCCGGGGGTGAGACC. It codes for CASGLAGAGGET. The full CDR3 sequence reads CASGLAGAGGETQYF. The full variable domain, its missing parts supplied by reference TRBV2 and TRBJ2-5, is EPEVTQTPSHQVTQMGQEVILRCVPISNHLYFYWYRQILGQKVEFLVSFYNNEISEKSEIFDDQFSVERPDGSNFTLKIRSTKLEDSAMYFCASGLAGAGGETQYFGPGTRLLVL.

The CDR3 bases that were read are TGCAGTGCTAGGGGCTCGTCCTACGAG. As protein: CSARGSSYE. The CDR3 as a whole reads CSARGSSYEQYF. The V gene is TRBV20-1, the J gene TRBJ2-7, with D hard to call. The DNA ends 3 residues before the CDR3 does, and the rest of the CDR3 is filled in from the germline J gene. The CDR3 consists of 12 residues. Germline loops: CDR1 DFQATT, CDR2 SNEGSKA (reference sequence). Trimming took 3 bases from V and 1 from J, leaving 7 bases between them.

This clone is called medium-sized based on its frequency. With the read ending 3 residues before the CDR3 end, the germline J gene is used to fill in that end. This chain links TRBV5-5 with TRBJ1-4, with D perhaps matching TRBD1 (5 bases). Trimming shortened V by 0 bases and J by 4 bases, and 10 bases separated the two germline ends. CDR3 length: 15 amino acids. CDR1 and CDR2 from the germline V gene are SGHKS and YYEKEE (reference sequence). Partial CDR3 DNA: TGTGCCAGCAGCTTGGTGGGCAGGGATAATGAAAAA. The encoded protein is CASSLVGRDNEK. The CDR3 in full is CASSLVGRDNEKLFF.

This clone is called medium-sized (0.01 to 0.1%) based on its frequency. The read ends 3 residues before the CDR3 terminus; that terminus is restored from the germline J gene. J is TRBJ1-3 and V is TRBV2; 8 bases agree with TRBD1. V dropped 7 bases and J dropped 2; count of bases not matched to a gene: 7. The CDR3 extends over 15 amino acids. Germline V lookup: CDR1 SNHLY, CDR2 FYNNEI. This CDR3 is CASISHRGTGNTIYF. CDR3 DNA (partial): TGTGCCAGCATCTCACACAGGGGGACTGGAAACACC.

Comment on this clone: The read terminates 3 residues ahead of where the CDR3 ends, so the germline J gene completes it. The chain carries TRBV7-8 and TRBJ2-7, with D possibly matching TRBD1 (6 bases). The CDR3 consists of 14 residues. Trimming took 5 bases from V and 2 from J, leaving 13 bases between them. From germline, CDR1 is SGHVS and CDR2 FQNEAQ. Partial CDR3 DNA: TGTGCCAGCAGCGGTGGCTGGGGGCCCTACGAG. This sequence encodes CASSGGWGPYE. The full-length CDR3 reads as CASSGGWGPYEQYF.

With regard to this clone: One end of the junction does not line up with germline, which may come from a read error. The observed sequence ends 3 residues before the CDR3 terminus, with the missing tail filled in from the germline J gene. V usage is TRBV10-3 and J usage is TRBJ2-5; no firm D call. The germline gives CDR1 ENHRY, CDR2 SYGVKD. The CDR3 has 12 residues. The CDR3 spells CAISENQETQYF. CDR3 DNA (partial): TGTGCCATCAGTGAGAACCAGGAGACC.

This clone counts as medium-sized (0.01 to 0.1%) by frequency. Read data end 3 residues before the CDR3 end; the end is taken from the germline J gene. This chain links TRBV10-1 with TRBJ2-2; a possible D gene is TRBD1 (5 bases). The germline V gene encodes CDR1 WNHNN and CDR2 SYGVQD (reference sequence). This CDR3 has 14 residues. The germline V and J ends were trimmed by 7 bases and 1 base, with 10 bases remaining between them. The sequenced CDR3 bases are TGCGCCAGCAAAGGCCAGGGGAACACCGGGGAG. Protein sequence: CASKGQGNTGE. The CDR3 in its entirety is CASKGQGNTGELFF.

As concerns this clone: With the read ending 3 residues before the CDR3 end, the germline J gene is used to fill in that end. The chain has TRBV5-1 and TRBJ2-3, with TRBD2 matching over 9 bases. From germline, CDR1 is SGHRS and CDR2 YFSETQ. This CDR3 contains 17 residues. The chain's CDR3 is CASSLGTPGLAGGTQYF. The part of the CDR3 DNA that was read is TGCGCCAGCAGCTTGGGAACTCCGGGACTAGCAGGGGGGACG.

On this clone: The observed sequence ends 3 residues before the CDR3 terminus, with the missing tail filled in from the germline J gene. The gene calls are TRBV2 and TRBJ2-7, with D possibly matching TRBD1 (5 bases). The V gene's germline CDR1 is SNHLY and CDR2 FYNNEI. V gave up 1 base and J gave up 3 bases, with 22 bases separating them. This CDR3 spans 18 amino acids. CDR3 bases read: TGTGCCAGCAGTGAAGAAGGGTCTATAGGACATTTGGGCTACGAG. Translated: CASSEEGSIGHLGYE. The whole CDR3 sequence is CASSEEGSIGHLGYEQYF.

About this clone itself: The read is 3 residues too short to cover the CDR3 end, so that end is filled in from the germline J gene. The rearrangement joins TRBV11-3 to TRBJ2-7; D is unclear. The CDR3 sequence is 13 residues long. The germline gives CDR1 SGHNT, CDR2 YENEEA. The ends were cut back, 4 bases at V and 3 bases at J, with 10 bases in the middle. CDR3 protein: CASSSSGVYEQYF. The CDR3 DNA, read in part, is TGTGCCAGCAGCTCCTCGGGTGTCTACGAG.

This clone is deemed medium-sized by its frequency. The read terminates 3 residues before the CDR3 end, so the remaining end is supplied by the germline J gene. V gene TRBV7-2 combines with J gene TRBJ2-1, with a possible D match to TRBD1 (5 bases). The CDR3 runs 12 residues. Trimming took off 8 bases at V and 8 bases at J, with 13 bases between the two ends. Germline CDR1 SGHTA, CDR2 FQGNSA. The CDR3 sequence is CASSPLGDEQFF. Partial CDR3 DNA: TGTGCCAGCTCCCCCTTAGGGGATGAG.